This T cell receptor beta chain was identified during a study of blood T cell repertoires in COVID-19 (dated by TCRdb to 2020 to 2022). Study-level background: Samples from collaborators originated in the United States, Italy and Spain and spanned both the acute and convalescent phases of COVID-19. The material from the prospective study consisted of cDNA or gDNA derived from T cells, B-cell-depleted T cells, or PBMCs. Subjects who had been exposed to COVID-19, were actively infected with it, or had recovered from it provided the deeply sampled blood TCRbeta repertoires that made up the dataset. The repertoires were released in a freely available public database meant as a resource for research on the immune response to SARS-CoV-2. Samples were obtained from the ongoing ImmuneRACE study (first 160 participants) and from 1,254 subjects provided by 6 global collaborators. A de-identified subject ID, COVID-19 status, age in years and sex were almost always included in the sample metadata. Where available, HLA class I and class II types were taken from metadata supplied by the sample provider and were not determined by assay-based typing. Overall study results and their limits: Clinical and demographic metadata were provided uncurated, with the amount varying by source and participant.

A remark on this clone: This clone's antigen is unknown. Within one base of it there is no much larger clone, and no base qualities were kept.

Another Seattle source contributed samples from volunteer blood donors who had recovered from COVID-19. Whole blood was collected in K2EDTA tubes by collaborating institutions according to the institutions' own protocols. For TCRbeta analysis, collaborators shipped samples in one of three forms: frozen whole blood, isolated PBMCs, or DNA extracted from either of those sample types. TCRbeta CDR3 regions were amplified from genomic DNA using the immunoSEQ Assay, a bias-controlled multiplex PCR. From the authors' description of their analysis: The number of nucleated cells in each sample was estimated from the amplification of reference gene primers within the assay. To quantify the absolute abundance of each unique TCRbeta CDR3 rearrangement, sequence reads were collapsed and filtered. For each sample, productive Simpson clonality was calculated as the square root of Simpson's diversity index over productive rearrangements. TCRdb obtained this table from immuneACCESS and retained in-frame rearrangements with V and J assigned. These tables miss some clones; where compared with another copy, unresolved V genes account for less than half of the shortfall, and the remainder is unexplained. The DNA gave D and trimming, while V, J and clone size come from that table. This sample comprises approximately 150,000 clones, approximately 82% of them detected only once. The ten largest clones capture roughly 13% of the sample.

As encoded in the germline V gene, CDR1 is SNHLY while CDR2 is FYNNEI. There are 12 amino acids in the CDR3, from cysteine to phenylalanine inclusive. The read is trimmed to its CDR3 DNA, 36 bases read in frame from base 1. At the junction V is shortened by 7 bases and J by 5 bases; bases outside the gene matches: 5. The rearrangement joined TRBV2 to TRBJ2-7; 7 central bases correspond to TRBD1. The sequenced sample was peripheral blood. The origin of this receptor is a man between 65 and 85 years old who had recovered from COVID-19. The encoded CDR3 is CASTRQGDEQYF. The nucleotide sequence is TGTGCCAGCACCCGACAGGGAGACGAGCAGTACTTC.